This is a list of T cell receptor beta chains from one sample in a study of shared clonotypes between healthy human individuals. Sequencing used immunoSEQ multiplex PCR; TCRdb keeps in-frame clones, though not all of them. The profile shows about 680,000 clones, 74% of them singletons. Sequenced sample: memory CD4+ T cells sorted from blood. The receptors were gathered from a woman aged 25-40 years in good health. The CDR3 runs from the conserved cysteine through the conserved F or W. Each record gives: CDR3 DNA, CDR3 protein, J gene, V gene, clone size, D gene, CDR3 length. A D gene is named only where the DNA matches it firmly. The size entry is marked missing in some rows and otherwise reads once, few, many or a size class.

TGTGCCAGCAGCTTATCTACACCCCCTTTATACAATGAGCAGTTCTTC	CASSLSTPPLYNEQFF	TRBJ2-1	TRBV7-6	NA	NA	16
TGTGCCAGCTCACCACCGAGCGGAAACAATGAGCAGTTCTTC	CASSPPSGNNEQFF	TRBJ2-1	TRBV18	NA	NA	14
TGTGCTCAGCTAACCAGGGGGCTTCGTGAAGCTTTCTTT	CAQLTRGLREAFF	TRBJ1-1	TRBV6-1	NA	TRBD1	13
TGCGCCAGCAGCCAAGCTTTTCAGGGTGTCGAGCAGTACTTC	CASSQAFQGVEQYF	TRBJ2-7	TRBV4-1	NA	NA	14
TGTGCCAGCAGTTCCCAGCGGGGCCCTCAAGAGACCCAGTACTTC	CASSSQRGPQETQYF	TRBJ2-5	TRBV28	NA	TRBD2	15
TGTGCCAGCAGCTCCGGACAGGGTAATGAGCAGTTCTTC	CASSSGQGNEQFF	TRBJ2-1	TRBV7-3	NA	TRBD1	13
TGTGCCAGTAGGGGGGGAGGAAGGGACGAGCAGTACTTC	CASRGGGRDEQYF	TRBJ2-7	TRBV19	NA	NA	13
TGTGCCAGCAGCTTCTCTAGCGGCACCAATGAGCAGTTCTTC	CASSFSSGTNEQFF	TRBJ2-1	TRBV7-2	NA	TRBD2	14
TGCGCCAGCAGCCGCCTGACAGAGGCCTATTCACCCCTCCACTTT	CASSRLTEAYSPLHF	TRBJ1-6	TRBV4-1	NA	NA	15
TGTGCCAGTAGTATAAGTGACACCTACTATGGCTACACCTTC	CASSISDTYYGYTF	TRBJ1-2	TRBV19	NA	NA	14
TGTGCCAGCAGCGTCCCTCAATGGAACACCATATATTTT	CASSVPQWNTIYF	TRBJ1-3	TRBV28	NA	NA	13
TGTGCCAGCAGGGACCGGGACGACAACAATGAGCAGTTCTTC	CASRDRDDNNEQFF	TRBJ2-1	TRBV2	NA	NA	14
TGTGCCAGCAGCCTCGGGGGGGACAGAGAGACCCAGTACTTC	CASSLGGDRETQYF	TRBJ2-5	TRBV7-6	once	NA	14
TGTGCCAGCAGCTTCCACCGGACTAGCGGGGCCCCAAGAGACGAGCAGTACTTC	CASSFHRTSGAPRDEQYF	TRBJ2-7	TRBV14	NA	TRBD2	18
TGTGCCAGCAGAGACAACGGTGGCTACACCTTC	CASRDNGGYTF	TRBJ1-2	TRBV6-1	few	NA	11
TGTGCCAGCAGCCCCCAGCGGGACAGCTACGAGCAGTACTTC	CASSPQRDSYEQYF	TRBJ2-7	TRBV7-2	NA	NA	14
TGTGCCAGCAATCTGGGTGGTACCGGGGAGCTGTTTTTT	CASNLGGTGELFF	TRBJ2-2	TRBV9	few	NA	13
TGTGCCAGCAGTCCAAACAACAGGGGACAAGAGACCCAGTACTTC	CASSPNNRGQETQYF	TRBJ2-5	TRBV5-4	NA	TRBD1	15
TGTGCCAGCAGTTTTTACCCCGGGGAAAAACTGTTTTTT	CASSFYPGEKLFF	TRBJ1-4	TRBV28	NA	NA	13
TGCGCCAGCAGCCCCCACAAATCCCAATGGGAGACCCAGTACTTC	CASSPHKSQWETQYF	TRBJ2-5	TRBV5-1	once	NA	15
TGTGCCAGCAGTCGGGACTGGCTAACAGATACGCAGTATTTT	CASSRDWLTDTQYF	TRBJ2-3	TRBV6-5	NA	NA	14
TGTGCCAGTAGTACGGAGCATCGGGGCTATGGCTACACCTTC	CASSTEHRGYGYTF	TRBJ1-2	TRBV19	once	NA	14
TGCGCCAGCAGCTTGGGCCTCTCAGGGCGGGGCTCCTACGAGCAGTACTTC	CASSLGLSGRGSYEQYF	TRBJ2-7	TRBV5-1	NA	NA	17
TGTGCCAGCAGTCGCCCTGGGGGGGGATTGGATGGCTACACCTTC	CASSRPGGGLDGYTF	TRBJ1-2	TRBV28	NA	NA	15